This is a list of T cell receptor beta chains from one sample in a study of blood T cells in healthy people across ages. MiXCR, run by TCRdb on the 5' RACE reads, gives a single entry per CDR3 protein. The data contain 650,000 to 800,000 distinct CDR3 sequences, 44% of them singletons. The material sequenced was blood. The receptors stem from a man aged 60-69 years in good health. CDR3s include the opening cysteine and the closing phenylalanine or tryptophan. Each record gives: clone size, D gene, V gene, J gene, CDR3 DNA, CDR3 protein. D genes are given only for firm matches. Only part of the rows carry a size: once, few, many, or a class if the clone is expanded.

>NA|TRBD1|TRBV10-3|TRBJ1-1
TGTGCCATCAGAAGGACAGGCGCCAGCGACACTGAAGCTTTCTTT
CAIRRTGASDTEAFF
>NA|TRBD2|TRBV6-2/TRBV6-3|TRBJ2-1
TGTGCCAGCAGGGACCTAGCGGGGAAAAACAATGAGCAGTTCTTC
CASRDLAGKNNEQFF
>NA|NA|TRBV15|TRBJ2-7
TGTGCCACCAGCAGAGATAGGGGCAGGGGCCACGAGCAGTACTTC
CATSRDRGRGHEQYF
>few|TRBD1|TRBV18|TRBJ1-2
TGTGCCAGCTCAGAGGACAGGAGGGCCTATGGCTACACCTTC
CASSEDRRAYGYTF
>NA|NA|TRBV20-1|TRBJ2-7
TGCAGTGCTCAAGACCAAAGAATCGAGCAGTACTTC
CSAQDQRIEQYF
>few|NA|TRBV5-5|TRBJ1-2
TGTGCCAGCAGCTTGGAATCCGGGACCTATGGCTACACCTTC
CASSLESGTYGYTF
>few|NA|TRBV15|TRBJ2-7
TGTGCCACAAAGGGGCGAACCTACGAGCAGTACTTC
CATKGRTYEQYF
>NA|NA|TRBV29-1|TRBJ1-2
TGCAGCGTTGAACAACTCGACAGTTCGAGCTATGGCTACACCTTC
CSVEQLDSSSYGYTF
>few|NA|TRBV25-1|TRBJ1-4
TGTGCCAGCAGTGCTGTTGCAACTAATGAAAAACTGTTTTTT
CASSAVATNEKLFF
>few|TRBD1|TRBV6-2/TRBV6-3|TRBJ2-7
TGTGCCAGCAGTTACGGCATATACTCGACAGGGACCTCCTACGAGCAGTACTTC
CASSYGIYSTGTSYEQYF
>many|NA|TRBV30|TRBJ1-4
TGTGCCTGGAGTCCGGCTAATGAAAAACTGTTTTTT
CAWSPANEKLFF
>few|TRBD1|TRBV20-1|TRBJ1-6
TGCAGTGCTAGGACCGGGACAGTTAATTCACCCCTCCACTTT
CSARTGTVNSPLHF
>NA|NA|TRBV6-2/TRBV6-3|TRBJ2-5
TGTGCCAGCAGCCCACCTTACCGACAAGAGACCCAGTACTTC
CASSPPYRQETQYF
>NA|NA|TRBV3-1|TRBJ2-1
TGTGCCAGCAGCCCTTGGGACCCCATTACCTACAATGAGCAGTTCTTC
CASSPWDPITYNEQFF
>few|NA|TRBV6-1|TRBJ1-5
TGTGCCAGCAGTGGGCAGTACAATCAGCCCCAGCATTTT
CASSGQYNQPQHF
>NA|NA|TRBV4-3|TRBJ2-2
TGCGCCAGCAGCCAAGAGAGGGGCACCGGGGAGCTGTTTTTT
CASSQERGTGELFF
>few|NA|TRBV4-3|TRBJ2-1
TGCGCCAGCAGCCAAGATGCGACGGGGGGCCCCAATGAGCAGTTCTTC
CASSQDATGGPNEQFF
>NA|TRBD1|TRBV5-1|TRBJ1-2
TGCGCCAGCAGCGCCGTCCCGGGACAGGGACTGAACTATGGCTACACCTTC
CASSAVPGQGLNYGYTF